Reported below is one TCR beta chain. Its antigen is undetermined. The data originate from a study of cytomegalovirus exposure and HLA in healthy donors. Study findings and constraints: Within an earlier analysis, most TCR beta V segments proved productive either about 87% or about 30% of the time. In a later analysis, donors in an Asian-associated ancestry cluster reportedly had fewer N-insertions in productive TCRs than the cohort mean. The authors later linked a missense DCLRE1C variant to TCR beta V- and J-gene trimming.

The PCR was carried out with 60 Vbeta primers and 13 Jbeta primers. The table came from immunoSEQ multiplex PCR; TCRdb's copy has only in-frame clones and leaves some out. The repertoire holds about 150,000 clones, with approximately 74% as singletons. This CDR3 has 13 amino acids. Trimming left V 4 bases short and J 8 bases short, with 14 bases between. Germline V gene lookup returns CDR1 GTSNPN and CDR2 SVGIG (reference sequence). Sample: PBMCs. The sequence came from a man younger than 30 in good health and CMV-seronegative. The chain combines TRBV30 with TRBJ1-4; unclear D gene. CDR3 in amino acids: CAWMAKSGEKLFF. Here the CDR3 DNA reads TGTGCCTGGATGGCAAAAAGCGGAGAAAAACTGTTTTTT.